This T cell receptor beta chain was identified in a study of vaccination and CD4 T cells after COVID-19. Study findings and constraints: Convalescent patients showed a median roughly 90% of reactive clones that were seen only post-vaccination.

The length of the CDR3 is 14 residues. CDR1 DFQATT and CDR2 SNEGSKA come from the germline V gene (reference sequence). The V gene end was trimmed by 2 bases and the J gene end by 7 bases; junction bases not matched to a gene: 8. Sequencing of the DNA from cultured CD4+ T cells was carried out with the Oncomine TCR Beta short-read assay. TCRdb reprocessed the PCR reads with MiXCR, giving one entry per CDR3 protein. The sample lists around 16,000 distinct CDR3 sequences, around half occurring once. On this clonotype: Its antigen remains unidentified.

Treatment denoted: roughly 11-day PBMC culture with coronavirus spike peptide pools or control peptides (ViraFEST assay). What was sequenced was CD4+ T cells from blood, cultured in vitro. The chain uses TRBV20-1 and TRBJ1-1; 9 bases are shared with TRBD1. This TCR came from a human donor who had recovered from COVID-19. As DNA, the CDR3 is TGCAGTGCTAGACGACAGGGGGAGTGGGGTGAAGCTTTCTTT. Translating it yields CSARRQGEWGEAFF.